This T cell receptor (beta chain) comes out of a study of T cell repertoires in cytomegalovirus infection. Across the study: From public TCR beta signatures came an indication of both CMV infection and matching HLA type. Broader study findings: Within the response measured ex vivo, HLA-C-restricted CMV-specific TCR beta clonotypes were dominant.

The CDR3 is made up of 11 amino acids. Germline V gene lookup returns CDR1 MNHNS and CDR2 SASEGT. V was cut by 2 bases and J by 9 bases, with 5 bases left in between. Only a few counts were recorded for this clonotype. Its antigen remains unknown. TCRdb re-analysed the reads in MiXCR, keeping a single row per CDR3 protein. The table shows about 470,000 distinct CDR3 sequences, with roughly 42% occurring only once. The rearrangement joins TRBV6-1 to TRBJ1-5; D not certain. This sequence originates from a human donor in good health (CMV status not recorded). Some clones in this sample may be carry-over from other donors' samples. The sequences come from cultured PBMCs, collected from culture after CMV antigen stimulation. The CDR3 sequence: CASSESRPQHF. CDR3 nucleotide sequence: TGTGCCAGCAGTGAATCTCGGCCCCAGCATTTT.